Presented here are 31 T cell receptor beta chains from one specimen sequenced in a study of OX40 agonist ivuxolimab in advanced cancers. The repertoire was sequenced with immunoSEQ multiplex PCR; TCRdb's copy has only in-frame clones and lacks some. The repertoire consists of about 64,000 clones, with roughly 86% occurring once and the leading ten covering roughly 9.8%. The sequencing here drew on CD4+ or CD8+ T cells sorted from blood, taken in a trial of the OX40 agonist ivuxolimab. The receptor set was obtained from an adult with an advanced solid tumor such as melanoma, head and neck, liver or kidney cancer.

This chain uses TRBV5-1 with TRBJ2-5; tentatively, D is TRBD1 (7 bases). Trimming took 2 bases from V and 4 from J, leaving 18 bases between them. CDR3 size: 16 residues. In germline, CDR1 is SGHRS, CDR2 YFSETQ. The CDR3 here is CASSFRGGQEGETQYF. CDR3 DNA: TGCGCCAGCAGCTTCCGAGGGGGCCAGGAGGGAGAGACCCAGTACTTC.

J is TRBJ2-5 and V is TRBV7-2; D gene ambiguous. The last part of the DNA fits TRBJ2-7 better; the J call may be wrong. CDR1 and CDR2 from the germline V gene are SGHTA and FQGNSA. This CDR3 has 14 residues. This CDR3 is CASSLGIGSYEQYF. The CDR3, as DNA: TGTGCCAGCAGCTTAGGGATAGGCTCCTACGAGCAGTACTTC.

The V and J genes are TRBV6-1 and TRBJ1-5, with D unresolved. V gave up 10 bases and J gave up 0 bases, with 13 bases separating them. CDR3 length: 14 residues. The germline gives CDR1 MNHNS, CDR2 SASEGT. The CDR3 loop is CATLEGYSNQPQHF. As DNA, the CDR3 is TGTGCCACCCTCGAGGGATATAGCAATCAGCCCCAGCATTTT.

The chain couples TRBV7-6 to TRBJ2-5; either TRBD1 or TRBD2 may supply D (5 bases each). Germline V lookup: CDR1 SGHVS, CDR2 FNYEAQ. Deletions cut 1 base from V and 8 bases from J, with 20 bases between. The CDR3 spans 16 residues. The CDR3 region is CASSLGGRDGVFTQYF. The CDR3 bases are TGTGCCAGCAGCTTAGGGGGACGGGACGGAGTATTTACCCAGTACTTC. Based on the CDR3 plus reference TRBV7-6 and TRBJ2-5, the full variable domain is GAGVSQSPRYKVTKRGQDVALRCDPISGHVSLYWYRQALGQGPEFLTYFNYEAQQDKSGLPNDRFSAERPEGSISTLTIQRTEQRDSAMYRCASSLGGRDGVFTQYFGPGTRLLVL.

The V call is TRBV10-3, the J call TRBJ2-2, with D tentatively TRBD2 (6 bases). The germline V gene encodes CDR1 ENHRY and CDR2 SYGVKD. There are 15 residues in the CDR3. Trimming shortened V by 8 bases and J by 9 bases, and 22 bases separated the two germline ends. The CDR3 DNA is TGTGCCATCGGCGGGGACTCGACGATCTCGAGGGAGCTGTTTTTT. Translation: CAIGGDSTISRELFF.

The chain couples TRBV6-6 to TRBJ2-1, with 8 nucleotides matching TRBD1. Germline loops: CDR1 MNHNY, CDR2 SVGAGI (reference sequence). This CDR3 region has 15 residues. V lost 1 base, J lost 9 bases, and 8 bases stayed unmatched. This CDR3 is CASSYWQGAIGEQFF. In DNA form, the CDR3 reads TGTGCCAGCAGTTACTGGCAGGGGGCTATAGGTGAGCAGTTCTTC.

This chain connects TRBV5-1 to TRBJ2-6, with TRBD1 matching 7 bases. The ends lost 4 bases at V and 0 bases at J; junction bases unmatched: 10. The CDR3 extends over 18 amino acids. Germline V gives CDR1 SGHRS, CDR2 YFSETQ. In nucleotides, the CDR3 is TGCGCCAGCAGCCCTTCGACAGGGCTCGGCTCTGGGGCCAACGTCCTGACTTTC. Translating gives CASSPSTGLGSGANVLTF.

The J gene is TRBJ1-1, the V gene TRBV19, with 7 bases matching TRBD1. This CDR3 region has 14 residues. V was pared by 9 bases and J by 0 bases, with 7 bases of the junction left unmatched. Looked up from germline, CDR1 is LNHDA and CDR2 is SQIVND (reference sequence). CDR3 amino acids: CASNDRVLNTEAFF. In nucleotides, the CDR3 is TGTGCCAGCAATGACAGGGTATTGAACACTGAAGCTTTCTTT.

The rearrangement joins TRBV7-9 to TRBJ2-7; 8 nucleotides match TRBD2. The CDR3 sequence is 12 residues long. Germline V gives CDR1 SEHNR, CDR2 FQNEAQ (reference sequence). V gave up 5 bases and J gave up 12 bases; unmatched junction bases: 9. CDR3 sequence reads: CASSATSVYLYF. The CDR3 DNA sequence: TGTGCCAGCAGCGCGACTAGCGTTTATCTGTACTTC.

This rearrangement joins TRBV6-1 to TRBJ1-1; D is possibly TRBD1 (5 bases). V gave up 2 bases and J gave up 5 bases, with 9 bases separating them. Germline V gene data show CDR1 as MNHNS and CDR2 as SASEGT. The CDR3 covers 13 residues. CDR3 nucleotide sequence: TGTGCCAGCAGTGAACAGGGCTTGACTGAAGCTTTCTTT. It encodes CASSEQGLTEAFF.

The chain uses TRBV5-1 and TRBJ2-7; the D call may be TRBD1 or TRBD2 (5 bases each). The germline gives CDR1 SGHRS, CDR2 YFSETQ. V was clipped by 1 base and J by 3 bases, with 20 bases between them. The CDR3 consists of 17 residues. The CDR3 sequence is CASSLRPGTGLSYEQYF. CDR3 coding DNA: TGCGCCAGCAGCTTGAGACCCGGGACGGGTTTAAGCTACGAGCAGTACTTC.

In its sample, this clone was seen once. The chain is built from TRBV6-6 and TRBJ2-1; D is possibly TRBD2 (6 bases). The CDR3 runs 15 residues. Trimming took off 5 bases at V and 7 bases at J, with 18 bases between the two ends. Germline assignment: CDR1 MNHNY and CDR2 SVGAGI (reference sequence). The CDR3 DNA sequence: TGTGCCAGCAGTCCGGGACTCCCAGGGAGTAATGAGCAGTTCTTC. This sequence encodes CASSPGLPGSNEQFF.

The rearrangement links TRBV15 to TRBJ2-4, with 11 bases identical to TRBD1. Germline CDR1 reads LNHNV; CDR2 reads YYDKDF (reference sequence). V was pared by 6 bases and J by 5 bases, with 6 bases of the junction left unmatched. CDR3 size: 15 residues. The CDR3 reads CATRRDRGSQNIQYF. Here the CDR3 DNA reads TGTGCCACCAGACGGGACAGGGGGAGCCAAAACATTCAGTACTTC.

This rearrangement joins TRBV2 to TRBJ2-3; D might be TRBD1 (6 bases). Germline V gene sequence: CDR1 SNHLY, CDR2 FYNNEI. CDR3 length: 18 amino acids. V was shortened by 0 bases and J by 4 bases, with 20 bases between the two germline ends. CDR3 loop: CASSEAGAGVMLADTQYF. In nucleotides, the CDR3 is TGTGCCAGCAGTGAAGCGGGGGCAGGGGTAATGTTAGCAGATACGCAGTATTTT.

The CDR3 loop is CASSYLISSRYEQYF. DNA of the CDR3: TGTGCCAGCAGTTACTTAATATCCAGCCGGTACGAGCAGTACTTC. This chain joins TRBV6-5 and TRBJ2-7; D ambiguous. CDR3 size: 15 residues. V was clipped by 1 base and J by 4 bases, with 14 bases between them. Germline-derived CDR1 and CDR2 are MNHEY and SVGAGI.

This chain connects TRBV2 to TRBJ1-6, with 9 nucleotides matching TRBD1. The CDR3 spans 15 residues. Germline CDR1 is SNHLY and CDR2 is FYNNEI. V lost 6 bases to trimming and J lost 7 bases; unmatched junction nucleotides: 7. The CDR3 protein is CASRAGQGGNSPLHF. The CDR3 bases are TGTGCCAGCAGGGCGGGACAGGGAGGCAATTCACCCCTCCACTTT. Based on the CDR3 plus reference TRBV2 and TRBJ1-6, the full variable domain is EPEVTQTPSHQVTQMGQEVILRCVPISNHLYFYWYRQILGQKVEFLVSFYNNEISEKSEIFDDQFSVERPDGSNFTLKIRSTKLEDSAMYFCASRAGQGGNSPLHFGNGTRLTVT.

This chain joins TRBV27 and TRBJ1-1, with 10 bases that match TRBD1. The length of the CDR3 is 14 residues. After removal of 4 bases from V and 4 bases from J, the junction contained 3 bases not matched to a gene. The germline gives CDR1 MNHEY, CDR2 SMNVEV (reference sequence). The CDR3 nucleotides read TGTGCCAGCAGTTCGGGACAGGGGTTCACTGAAGCTTTCTTT. This sequence encodes CASSSGQGFTEAFF.

A single count supports this clone. This chain uses TRBV2 with TRBJ2-1; D might be TRBD2 (5 bases). This CDR3 comprises 15 residues. Between the trimmed V and J ends, which lost 7 bases and 8 bases, there was a span of 21 bases. Germline CDR1 reads SNHLY; CDR2 reads FYNNEI. As DNA, the CDR3 is TGTGCCAGCACCCGCCGCCTAGCCTCGGTAGATGAGCAGTTCTTC. It is translated as CASTRRLASVDEQFF.

The CDR3: CASSWRSAVSGANVLTF. Here the CDR3 DNA reads TGTGCCAGCAGTTGGAGGAGCGCCGTTTCTGGGGCCAACGTCCTGACTTTC. The V call is TRBV27, the J call TRBJ2-6, with D possibly TRBD2 on 5 matching bases. Germline CDR1 reads MNHEY; CDR2 reads SMNVEV (reference sequence). The CDR3 runs to 17 residues. V shed 4 bases and J shed 1 base, with 14 bases lying between them.

The genes are TRBV10-1 and TRBJ2-1; weak D call: TRBD2 (6 bases). The CDR3 is made up of 14 amino acids. Germline CDR1 and CDR2: WNHNN and SYGVQD (reference sequence). V lost 6 bases, J lost 5 bases, and 14 bases lay in between. As DNA, the CDR3 is TGCGCCAGCAGGGTCCGCGGGGCCAACAATGAGCAGTTCTTC. As protein: CASRVRGANNEQFF.

This chain uses TRBV5-8 with TRBJ2-7, with D uncertain. The V and J ends lost 4 bases and 6 bases respectively, with 11 bases between them. This CDR3 spans 12 amino acids. Germline values: CDR1 SGHTS, CDR2 YDEGEE. The CDR3 DNA follows: TGTGCCAGCAGCGGCTATAGGGCCGAGCAGTACTTC. Protein: CASSGYRAEQYF.

The rearrangement links TRBV5-4 to TRBJ2-7, with 11 nucleotides matching TRBD2. Germline V lookup: CDR1 SGHNT, CDR2 YYREEE (reference sequence). Germline trimming cut 0 bases from V and 4 bases from J; bases unmatched to any gene: 3. The CDR3 loop spans 15 amino acids. The CDR3 region is CASSLGASGRYEQYF. DNA for the CDR3: TGTGCCAGCAGCTTGGGCGCTAGCGGGAGGTACGAGCAGTACTTC.

The chain is built from TRBV4-1 and TRBJ1-2; D not certain. Germline V lookup: CDR1 MGHRA, CDR2 YSYEKL. Trimming took 4 bases from V and 8 from J, leaving 14 bases between them. The CDR3 extends over 13 amino acids. In nucleotides, the CDR3 is TGCGCCAGCAGCCCCTATCCGTTGGACGGCTACACCTTC. The encoded protein is CASSPYPLDGYTF.

CDR3 DNA sequence: TGTGCCAGCAGTGACCGGGCACTAAATCAGCCCCAGCATTTT. This translates into CASSDRALNQPQHF. The chain couples TRBV6-1 to TRBJ1-5; D gene uncertain. The length of the CDR3 is 14 residues. The germline V gene has CDR1 MNHNS and CDR2 SASEGT. With 3 bases removed from V and 4 bases from J, the gap between germline ends came to 10 bases.

The chain links TRBV2 to TRBJ2-7; 10 bases line up with TRBD1. V trimming: 6 bases; J trimming: 0 bases; junction bases outside the gene matches: 14. The CDR3 consists of 18 residues. CDR1 and CDR2 from the germline V gene are SNHLY and FYNNEI. The CDR3 bases are TGTGCCAGCAGCGGACTAGGAATAGGGACAGGGGACTCCTACGAGCAGTACTTC. Translation: CASSGLGIGTGDSYEQYF.

The chain uses TRBV6-5 and TRBJ1-1, with 8 positions matching TRBD1. The CDR3 extends over 15 amino acids. V lost 8 bases, J lost 1 base, and 9 bases stayed unmatched. The V gene's germline CDR1 is MNHEY and CDR2 SVGAGI. CDR3 bases: TGTGCCAGCCTTGGGATGGGACAGGAGAACACTGAAGCTTTCTTT. It codes for CASLGMGQENTEAFF.

This chain's CDR3 is CASSGMAGASTGELFF. DNA of the CDR3: TGTGCCAGCAGTGGAATGGCGGGGGCGTCCACCGGGGAGCTGTTTTTT. The chain uses TRBV25-1 and TRBJ2-2; a possible D gene is TRBD2 (7 bases). The CDR3 runs 16 residues. V was pared by 4 bases and J by 4 bases, with 16 bases between. Germline values: CDR1 MGHDK, CDR2 SYGVNS.

The CDR3: CASKPQGPGNTIYF. The DNA for the CDR3 is TGTGCCAGCAAACCACAGGGACCTGGAAACACCATATATTTT. The genes are TRBV2 and TRBJ1-3, with TRBD1 as a possible D gene (6 bases). This CDR3 has 14 amino acids. Per the germline V gene, CDR1 is SNHLY and CDR2 is FYNNEI. Trimming removed 7 bases at V and 2 bases at J, with 12 bases between. Variable domain in full (rest from reference TRBV2 and TRBJ1-3): EPEVTQTPSHQVTQMGQEVILRCVPISNHLYFYWYRQILGQKVEFLVSFYNNEISEKSEIFDDQFSVERPDGSNFTLKIRSTKLEDSAMYFCASKPQGPGNTIYFGEGSWLTVV.

The chain uses TRBV29-1 and TRBJ2-5; possible D gene TRBD1, 6 bases. The CDR3 has 13 residues. CDR1 and CDR2 (germline): SQVTM, ANQGSEA. Trimming cost V 7 bases and J 2 bases, with 14 bases left between them. The CDR3 DNA is TGCAGCGCATCGGACAGCAATCAAGAGACCCAGTACTTC. It yields the protein CSASDSNQETQYF.

This rearrangement joins TRBV30 to TRBJ1-2; D perhaps matches TRBD1 (5 bases). This CDR3 is 13 amino acids long. V was cut by 7 bases and J by 0 bases, with 12 bases left in between. Germline CDR1 is GTSNPN and CDR2 is SVGIG (reference sequence). CDR3 residues: CALRDGTNYGYTF. CDR3 coding DNA: TGTGCCTTACGGGACGGAACTAACTATGGCTACACCTTC.

The CDR3 region is CASSPRAGQGYNEQFF. The DNA of the CDR3 is TGTGCCAGCAGCCCCAGGGCGGGACAGGGGTACAATGAGCAGTTCTTC. This rearrangement joins TRBV7-3 to TRBJ2-1, with 10 bases lining up with TRBD1. J gave up 4 bases and V 5 bases, and 8 bases lay outside the gene matches. The CDR3 length is 16 residues. Germline V gives CDR1 SGHTA, CDR2 FQGTGA.